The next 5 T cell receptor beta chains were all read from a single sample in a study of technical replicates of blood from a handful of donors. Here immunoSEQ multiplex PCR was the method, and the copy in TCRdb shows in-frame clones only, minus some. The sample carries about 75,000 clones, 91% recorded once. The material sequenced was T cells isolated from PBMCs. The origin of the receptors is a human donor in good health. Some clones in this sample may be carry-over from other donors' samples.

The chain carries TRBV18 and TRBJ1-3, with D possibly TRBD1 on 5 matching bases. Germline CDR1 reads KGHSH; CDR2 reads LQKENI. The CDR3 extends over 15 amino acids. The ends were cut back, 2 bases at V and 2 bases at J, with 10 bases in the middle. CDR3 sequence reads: CASSPAGVAGNTIYF. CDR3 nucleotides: TGTGCCAGCTCACCAGCGGGGGTTGCTGGAAACACCATATATTTT. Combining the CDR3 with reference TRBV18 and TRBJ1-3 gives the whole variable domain NAGVMQNPRHLVRRRGQEARLRCSPMKGHSHVYWYRQLPEEGLKFMVYLQKENIIDESGMPKERFSAEFPKEGPSILRIQQVVRGDSAAYFCASSPAGVAGNTIYFGEGSWLTVV.

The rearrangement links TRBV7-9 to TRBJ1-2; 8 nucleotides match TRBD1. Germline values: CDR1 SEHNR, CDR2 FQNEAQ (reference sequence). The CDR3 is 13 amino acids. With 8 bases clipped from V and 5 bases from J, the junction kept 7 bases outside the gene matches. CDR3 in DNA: TGTGCCAGCGCAAAGACAGGGGAATATGGCTACACCTTC. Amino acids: CASAKTGEYGYTF.

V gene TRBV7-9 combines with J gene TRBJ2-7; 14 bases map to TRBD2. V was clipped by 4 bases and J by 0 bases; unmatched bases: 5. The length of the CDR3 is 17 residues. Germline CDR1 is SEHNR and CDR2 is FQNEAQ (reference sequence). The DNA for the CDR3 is TGTGCCAGCAGCTGGACTAGCGGGAGGTCTCACTCCTACGAGCAGTACTTC. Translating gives CASSWTSGRSHSYEQYF.

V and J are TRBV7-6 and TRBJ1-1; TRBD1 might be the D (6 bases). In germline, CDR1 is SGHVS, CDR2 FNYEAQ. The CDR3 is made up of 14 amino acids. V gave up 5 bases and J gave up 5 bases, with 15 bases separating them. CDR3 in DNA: TGTGCCAGCAGCCTCGGACAGCCAGGGACTGAAGCTTTCTTT. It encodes CASSLGQPGTEAFF.

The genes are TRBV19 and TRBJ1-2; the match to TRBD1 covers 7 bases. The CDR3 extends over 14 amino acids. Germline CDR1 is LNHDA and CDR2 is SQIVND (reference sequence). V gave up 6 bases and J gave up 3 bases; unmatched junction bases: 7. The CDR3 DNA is TGTGCCAGTAGGGAGACAGGGCAGTACTATGGCTACACCTTC. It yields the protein CASRETGQYYGYTF. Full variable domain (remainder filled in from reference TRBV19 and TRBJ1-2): DGGITQSPKYLFRKEGQNVTLSCEQNLNHDAMYWYRQDPGQGLRLIYYSQIVNDFQKGDIAEGYSVSREKKESFPLTVTSAQKNPTAFYLCASRETGQYYGYTFGSGTRLTVV.